Below are 26 T cell receptor beta chains sequenced from a single sample in a study of shared clonotypes between healthy human individuals. This table comes from immunoSEQ multiplex PCR, and its TCRdb copy is limited to in-frame clones, with some not included. The sample lists about 590,000 clones, 95% to 96% occurring once. Selected positively for CCR7 and CD45RO-negative, naive CD8 cells excluded terminally differentiated effector memory CD45RA+ cells. Sequencing was carried out using naive CD8+ T cells sorted from blood. All receptors derive from a woman in her twenties or thirties in good health.

The chain employs TRBV7-3 and TRBJ2-1; 14 bases are shared with TRBD2. The germline CDR1 and CDR2 sequences are SGHTA and FQGTGA. This CDR3 is 16 amino acids long. V shed 5 bases, J shed 8 bases, and the junction held 8 bases outside the gene matches. This CDR3 reads CASSTGTSGRGDEQFF. The CDR3 region has the DNA TGTGCCAGCAGCACCGGGACTAGCGGGAGAGGGGATGAGCAGTTCTTC. The full variable domain, with the rest looked up from reference TRBV7-3 and TRBJ2-1, is GAGVSQTPSNKVTEKGKYVELRCDPISGHTALYWYRQSLGQGPEFLIYFQGTGAADDSGLPNDRFFAVRPEGSVSTLKIQRTERGDSAVYLCASSTGTSGRGDEQFFGPGTRLTVL.

The chain couples TRBV4-1 to TRBJ2-2; 13 positions match TRBD2. Germline V CDR1 and CDR2: MGHRA, YSYEKL. This CDR3 has 15 amino acids. Losses at the gene ends were 4 bases for V and 9 bases for J; bases not matched to a gene: 5. Here the CDR3 reads CASSLGTSGIRELFF. The CDR3 DNA reads TGCGCCAGCAGCCTGGGGACTAGCGGGATCCGGGAGCTGTTTTTT.

The chain carries TRBV28 and TRBJ1-4, with D hard to call. V lost 5 bases and J lost 4, with 11 bases in between. The CDR3 spans 14 residues. Germline V gene sequence: CDR1 MDHEN, CDR2 SYDVKM. CDR3 coding DNA: TGTGCCAGCAGTGGCGAGAACAGTAATGAAAAACTGTTTTTT. Protein product: CASSGENSNEKLFF.

V and J are TRBV29-1 and TRBJ2-7; 12 bases are a match to TRBD2. The junction had 6 bases not matched to a gene; V was cut back by 6 bases and J by 3 bases. Germline CDR1 is SQVTM and CDR2 is ANQGSEA. This CDR3 is built from 14 residues. CDR3 sequence (DNA): TGCAGCGTAACTGGACTAGCGGGACGCTACGAGCAGTACTTC. This gives the protein CSVTGLAGRYEQYF.

The V call is TRBV4-2, the J call TRBJ2-2, with 7 bases aligning to TRBD2. The germline CDR1 and CDR2 sequences are LGHNA and YNFKEQ. Germline trimming cut 0 bases from V and 1 base from J; bases unmatched to any gene: 2. The CDR3 runs 16 residues. CDR3 in DNA: TGTGCCAGCAGCCAAGACCTAGCGGTGAACACCGGGGAGCTGTTTTTT. Translating gives CASSQDLAVNTGELFF.

The chain couples TRBV5-1 to TRBJ2-5; no firm D call. In germline, CDR1 is SGHRS, CDR2 YFSETQ. Trimming left V 4 bases short and J 4 bases short, with 8 bases between. The CDR3 has 12 amino acids. CDR3 in amino acids: CASSAGLETQYF. The DNA for the CDR3 is TGCGCCAGCAGCGCCGGGTTAGAGACCCAGTACTTC.

The gene calls are TRBV2 and TRBJ2-1; D is unclear. The V gene's germline CDR1 is SNHLY and CDR2 FYNNEI. V was cut by 3 bases and J by 3 bases, with 9 bases left in between. This CDR3 comprises 14 residues. CDR3 residues: CASSEARDYNEQFF. CDR3 in DNA: TGTGCCAGCAGTGAGGCACGCGACTACAATGAGCAGTTCTTC. Supplemented by reference TRBV2 and TRBJ2-1, the full variable domain reads EPEVTQTPSHQVTQMGQEVILRCVPISNHLYFYWYRQILGQKVEFLVSFYNNEISEKSEIFDDQFSVERPDGSNFTLKIRSTKLEDSAMYFCASSEARDYNEQFFGPGTRLTVL.

CDR3 coding DNA: TGCGCCAGCAGGCAGGGGGTCGATCAGCCCCAGCATTTT. This translates into CASRQGVDQPQHF. The chain combines TRBV10-2 with TRBJ1-5; 7 nucleotides align to TRBD1. Germline CDR1 WSHSY, CDR2 SAAADI. V lost 6 bases, J lost 5 bases, and 4 bases stayed unmatched. The CDR3 has 13 amino acids.

The rearrangement links TRBV5-1 to TRBJ2-3, with 14 bases aligning to TRBD2. There are 18 residues in the CDR3. In germline, CDR1 is SGHRS, CDR2 YFSETQ. The V gene end was trimmed by 4 bases and the J gene end by 0 bases; junction bases not matched to a gene: 7. Here the CDR3 DNA reads TGCGCCAGCAGCACGCGACTAGCGGGAGGGTCTAGCACAGATACGCAGTATTTT. It is translated as CASSTRLAGGSSTDTQYF. Full variable domain (remainder filled in from reference TRBV5-1 and TRBJ2-3): KAGVTQTPRYLIKTRGQQVTLSCSPISGHRSVSWYQQTPGQGLQFLFEYFSETQRNKGNFPGRFSGRQFSNSRSEMNVSTLELGDSALYLCASSTRLAGGSSTDTQYFGPGTRLTVL.

The J gene is TRBJ1-3, the V gene TRBV28, with D unclear. Germline CDR1 is MDHEN and CDR2 is SYDVKM. V shed 6 bases and J shed 1 base, with 22 bases lying between them. This CDR3 is built from 18 residues. CDR3 sequence (DNA): TGTGCCAGCAGCCCCACCCCTGTTGAAGCTCTTTCTGGAAACACCATATATTTT. Amino acids: CASSPTPVEALSGNTIYF.

The V gene is TRBV6-1, the J gene TRBJ2-7; the D is unclear. CDR3 length equals 11 residues. Germline lookup yields CDR1 MNHNS and CDR2 SASEGT. The V end was cut by 3 bases, the J end by 3 bases, with 3 bases between. This CDR3 reads CASSDSYEQYF. CDR3 DNA: TGTGCCAGCAGTGACAGCTACGAGCAGTACTTC.

The chain carries TRBV27 and TRBJ2-7, with a weak D call TRBD1 (6 bases). V lost 6 bases and J lost 0, with 18 bases in between. Germline CDR1 and CDR2: MNHEY and SMNVEV (reference sequence). The CDR3 sequence is 16 residues long. CDR3 in amino acids: CASRNRVGTDSYEQYF. The CDR3 nucleotides read TGTGCCAGCAGAAACAGGGTCGGCACAGACTCCTACGAGCAGTACTTC.

In DNA, the CDR3 is TGTGCCAGCAGTGCTACTAGCGGGAGGTTCGATGAGCAGTTCTTC. Protein product: CASSATSGRFDEQFF. The chain uses TRBV2 and TRBJ2-1; 12 bases are shared with TRBD2. V trimming: 4 bases; J trimming: 8 bases; junction bases outside the gene matches: 6. The CDR3 sequence is 15 residues long. Germline CDR1 reads SNHLY; CDR2 reads FYNNEI.

This chain uses TRBV27 with TRBJ1-3; no clear D. V lost 7 bases and J 2 bases, leaving 18 bases between the germline ends. The CDR3 loop spans 16 amino acids. Per the germline V gene, CDR1 is MNHEY and CDR2 is SMNVEV (reference sequence). For the CDR3, the DNA is TGTGCCAGCACCCCCGACCCATTTACAACTGGAAACACCATATATTTT. The encoded protein is CASTPDPFTTGNTIYF.

V usage is TRBV7-9 and J usage is TRBJ1-1; TRBD1 might be the D (5 bases). Trimming took off 1 base at V and 3 bases at J, with 24 bases between the two ends. CDR1 is SEHNR, CDR2 FQNEAQ, per germline (reference sequence). This CDR3 region has 19 residues. CDR3 sequence reads: CASSLVSYGRTSGDTEAFF. The CDR3 bases are TGTGCCAGCAGCTTAGTCTCGTATGGTCGGACATCTGGCGACACTGAAGCTTTCTTT.

In DNA, the CDR3 is TGCGCCAGCAGTTCTAGCGGGAGGTCCTACGAGCAGTACTTC. It translates to CASSSSGRSYEQYF. J is TRBJ2-7 and V is TRBV10-2; 11 bases are shared with TRBD2. Trimming removed 5 bases from V and 1 base from J; junction bases left unmatched: 1. This CDR3 has 14 amino acids. Germline V gene lookup returns CDR1 WSHSY and CDR2 SAAADI.

The genes are TRBV19 and TRBJ2-7; D possibly corresponds to TRBD1 (5 bases). The length of the CDR3 is 15 residues. V was pared by 2 bases and J by 0 bases, with 11 bases between. Germline CDR1 is LNHDA and CDR2 is SQIVND (reference sequence). CDR3 protein: CASSIPGANSYEQYF. DNA for the CDR3: TGTGCCAGTAGTATACCTGGGGCTAACTCCTACGAGCAGTACTTC. Supplemented by reference TRBV19 and TRBJ2-7, the full variable domain reads DGGITQSPKYLFRKEGQNVTLSCEQNLNHDAMYWYRQDPGQGLRLIYYSQIVNDFQKGDIAEGYSVSREKKESFPLTVTSAQKNPTAFYLCASSIPGANSYEQYFGPGTRLTVT.

The chain employs TRBV19 and TRBJ1-4, with a weak D call TRBD1 (6 bases). Germline V gene data show CDR1 as LNHDA and CDR2 as SQIVND (reference sequence). The CDR3 is 15 amino acids. V dropped 8 bases and J dropped 7 bases, with 20 bases sitting between them. This chain's CDR3 is CASATGITFVEKLFF. The DNA for the CDR3 is TGTGCCAGTGCCACAGGGATAACCTTCGTTGAAAAACTGTTTTTT.

The V gene is TRBV5-1, the J gene TRBJ2-1; D may be TRBD2 (6 bases). The CDR3 is made up of 15 amino acids. Trimming pared 4 bases from V and 0 bases from J, leaving 11 bases between. Germline V lookup: CDR1 SGHRS, CDR2 YFSETQ. CDR3 bases: TGCGCCAGCAGCCCCTTAGCGGACTCCTACAATGAGCAGTTCTTC. Its translation: CASSPLADSYNEQFF.

The rearrangement joins TRBV6-5 to TRBJ2-7, with D tentatively TRBD1 or TRBD2 (5 bases each). The CDR3 covers 13 residues. Deletions cut 2 bases from V and 7 bases from J, with 12 bases between. The V gene's germline CDR1 is MNHEY and CDR2 SVGAGI. The CDR3 coding sequence is TGTGCCAGCAGTTACCGGGGCCTGGGGGAGCAGTACTTC. Amino acids: CASSYRGLGEQYF.

The J gene is TRBJ2-7, the V gene TRBV4-1; 7 bases are shared with TRBD1. The CDR3 has 15 residues. CDR1 is MGHRA and CDR2 is YSYEKL in the germline V gene. After removal of 0 bases from V and 2 bases from J, the junction contained 4 bases not matched to a gene. CDR3 in amino acids: CASSQDGTAAYEQYF. The DNA for the CDR3 is TGCGCCAGCAGCCAAGATGGGACAGCGGCCTACGAGCAGTACTTC.

This clone was found once. The chain recombines TRBV7-9 with TRBJ1-2, with D tentatively TRBD1 (5 bases). The germline gives CDR1 SEHNR, CDR2 FQNEAQ (reference sequence). This CDR3 spans 15 amino acids. V was pared by 0 bases and J by 7 bases, with 15 bases between. This chain's CDR3 is CASSLASGPGGGYTF. In DNA, the CDR3 is TGTGCCAGCAGCTTAGCCTCGGGACCCGGAGGTGGCTACACCTTC.

The rearrangement uses TRBV13 and TRBJ2-7, with D tentatively TRBD2 (6 bases). The CDR3 sequence is 13 residues long. Germline V gene sequence: CDR1 PRHDT, CDR2 FYEKMQ (reference sequence). Trimming cost V 3 bases and J 2 bases, with 8 bases left between them. CDR3 DNA: TGTGCCAGCAGCTTGGGACTTGCCTACGAGCAGTACTTC. Its protein is CASSLGLAYEQYF.

This clone was observed once. The chain couples TRBV7-9 to TRBJ2-2; the D is unclear. Trimming shortened V by 2 bases and J by 0 bases, and 16 bases separated the two germline ends. There are 18 residues in the CDR3. Germline CDR1 SEHNR, CDR2 FQNEAQ (reference sequence). The CDR3 is CASSLWATDPPNTGELFF. The CDR3 coding sequence is TGTGCCAGCAGCTTATGGGCAACGGACCCCCCGAACACCGGGGAGCTGTTTTTT.

The chain has TRBV28 and TRBJ2-1; D gene unclear. The germline gives CDR1 MDHEN, CDR2 SYDVKM. The V end was cut by 6 bases, the J end by 8 bases, with 8 bases between. CDR3 length: 11 residues. CDR3 bases: TGTGCCAGCAGAAACGGTGATGAGCAGTTCTTC. Translation: CASRNGDEQFF.

V is TRBV27 and J is TRBJ1-2; D might be TRBD1 (6 bases). This CDR3 region has 13 residues. V shed 3 bases and J shed 8 bases, with 13 bases lying between them. Per the germline V gene, CDR1 is MNHEY and CDR2 is SMNVEV (reference sequence). The CDR3, as DNA: TGTGCCAGCAGTTTGGGGGGGCTAGGCGGCTACACCTTC. As protein: CASSLGGLGGYTF.